The 18 T cell receptor beta chains listed next were all sequenced from one sample in a study of shared clonotypes between healthy human individuals. Profiling relied on immunoSEQ multiplex PCR, and the TCRdb table lists in-frame clones only, not all of them. The table records 2 million or so clones, around 95% of them present only once. The sequencing sample was made of naive CD4+ T cells sorted from blood. Subset indicated: CD45RA+ positively selected. These receptors originate from a man aged 18 to 35 in good health.

The chain is built from TRBV6-4 and TRBJ1-1; D is uncertain. Between the trimmed V and J ends, which lost 5 bases and 1 base, there was a span of 8 bases. The CDR3 runs 13 residues. CDR1 MRHNA and CDR2 SNTAGT come from the germline V gene. The CDR3 loop is CASSRRENTEAFF. The CDR3 DNA is TGTGCCAGCAGTAGACGGGAGAACACTGAAGCTTTCTTT.

This clone was detected only once. The chain combines TRBV28 with TRBJ2-7; D perhaps matches TRBD2 (6 bases). The CDR3 totals 13 residues. V was cut by 4 bases and J by 3 bases, with 10 bases left in between. Germline loops: CDR1 MDHEN, CDR2 SYDVKM. CDR3 nucleotide sequence: TGTGCCAGCAGTTCCGGGACTCTCTACGAGCAGTACTTC. It translates to CASSSGTLYEQYF. Full variable domain (missing parts from reference TRBV28 and TRBJ2-7): DVKVTQSSRYLVKRTGEKVFLECVQDMDHENMFWYRQDPGLGLRLIYFSYDVKMKEKGDIPEGYSVSREKKERFSLILESASTNQTSMYLCASSSGTLYEQYFGPGTRLTVT.

The rearrangement uses TRBV6-6 and TRBJ2-3, with D perhaps matching TRBD1 (5 bases). V lost 6 bases to trimming and J lost 6 bases, with 22 bases between them. CDR1 is MNHNY, CDR2 SVGAGI, per germline (reference sequence). The CDR3 loop spans 16 amino acids. CDR3 sequence (DNA): TGTGCCAGCAGGACCGCCTTGGGGCGGCCCGGTGATACGCAGTATTTT. Encoded protein: CASRTALGRPGDTQYF.

The gene calls are TRBV9 and TRBJ1-2; TRBD1 agrees at 12 bases. In germline, CDR1 is SGDLS, CDR2 YYNGEE. V lost 0 bases and J lost 9; bases outside the gene matches: 9. This CDR3 is built from 16 residues. CDR3 amino acids: CASSVEVGTGGWSYTF. The DNA for the CDR3 is TGTGCCAGCAGCGTAGAGGTGGGGACAGGGGGCTGGAGCTACACCTTC.

This clone was observed a handful of times. Other DNA sequences in the same sample also yield this CDR3. V is TRBV19 and J is TRBJ2-5, with D unresolved. The CDR3 length is 12 residues. V was pared by 6 bases and J by 2 bases, with 7 bases between. The V gene's germline CDR1 is LNHDA and CDR2 SQIVND (reference sequence). Here the CDR3 reads CASRGDQETQYF. The CDR3 nucleotides read TGTGCCAGTAGAGGAGATCAAGAGACCCAGTACTTC.

In this sample, this clone turned up once. The chain couples TRBV19 to TRBJ1-2, with TRBD1 identical over 8 bases. The V segment lost 5 bases and the J segment 1 base; nucleotides outside the gene matches: 9. This CDR3 region has 16 residues. Germline values: CDR1 LNHDA, CDR2 SQIVND (reference sequence). CDR3 in DNA: TGTGCCAGTAGTGGACCAGGGGGCCGACTTAACTATGGCTACACCTTC. Translation gives CASSGPGGRLNYGYTF.

About this clone: Other DNA variants within this sample encode the same CDR3. This sequence joins TRBV6-6 and TRBJ1-4; 10 bases line up with TRBD1. Germline lookup yields CDR1 MNHNY and CDR2 SVGAGI (reference sequence). CDR3 length equals 14 residues. The V gene end was trimmed by 2 bases and the J gene end by 7 bases; junction bases not matched to a gene: 1. The CDR3 DNA reads as TGTGCCAGCAGTTACGGACAGGGGGGTGAAAAACTGTTTTTT. It encodes CASSYGQGGEKLFF.

This clone is a singleton in its sample. The sample holds other DNA sequences that translate to the same CDR3. The chain is built from TRBV25-1 and TRBJ2-7; D unresolved. V was cut by 6 bases and J by 4 bases, with 7 bases left in between. The CDR3 length is 11 residues. The germline CDR1 and CDR2 sequences are MGHDK and SYGVNS. The CDR3 DNA follows: TGTGCCAGCAGCAGGCTATACGAGCAGTACTTC. Its translation is CASSRLYEQYF.

This sequence joins TRBV6-4 and TRBJ1-1; D unclear. The germline V gene has CDR1 MRHNA and CDR2 SNTAGT. CDR3 length equals 13 residues. The germline V and J ends were trimmed by 2 bases and 7 bases, with 11 bases remaining between them. This chain's CDR3 is CASSDEGIGEAFF. The CDR3 region has the DNA TGTGCCAGCAGTGACGAGGGTATCGGTGAAGCTTTCTTT.

This CDR3 reads CASRIRGQDNQPQHF. As DNA, the CDR3 is TGTGCCAGTAGAATTCGAGGGCAGGACAATCAGCCCCAGCATTTT. The genes are TRBV19 and TRBJ1-5; D remains ambiguous. Germline CDR1 is LNHDA and CDR2 is SQIVND (reference sequence). Trimming left V 6 bases short and J 3 bases short, with 15 bases between. The CDR3 loop spans 15 amino acids.

This chain uses TRBV5-6 with TRBJ1-4; 8 bases align to TRBD1. Losses at the gene ends were 3 bases for V and 9 bases for J; bases not matched to a gene: 13. Germline lookup yields CDR1 SGHDT and CDR2 YYEEEE. CDR3 size: 16 residues. CDR3 in DNA: TGTGCCAGCAGCTGGACAGGGATTACAGGGTTAAAAAAACTGTTTTTT. Translation: CASSWTGITGLKKLFF.

The chain joins TRBV5-4 to TRBJ2-5; 16 nucleotides agree with TRBD2. From germline, CDR1 is SGHNT and CDR2 YYREEE (reference sequence). V gave up 4 bases and J gave up 7 bases; unmatched junction bases: 16. CDR3 length: 19 residues. The CDR3 loop is CASSPSWGTSGGAEGTQYF. Here the CDR3 DNA reads TGTGCCAGCAGCCCCTCCTGGGGGACTAGCGGGGGGGCTGAGGGGACCCAGTACTTC.

About this clone: Other nucleotide sequences from this sample produce the same CDR3. The J gene is TRBJ2-7, the V gene TRBV18; a weak D match, TRBD1 (5 bases). CDR1 is KGHSH and CDR2 is LQKENI in the germline V gene. The CDR3 has 13 amino acids. V gave up 2 bases and J gave up 6 bases, with 11 bases separating them. CDR3 bases: TGTGCCAGCTCACCAAGAGACAGAGGCGAGCAGTACTTC. Amino acids: CASSPRDRGEQYF. Full variable domain (missing parts from reference TRBV18 and TRBJ2-7): NAGVMQNPRHLVRRRGQEARLRCSPMKGHSHVYWYRQLPEEGLKFMVYLQKENIIDESGMPKERFSAEFPKEGPSILRIQQVVRGDSAAYFCASSPRDRGEQYFGPGTRLTVT.

The chain is built from TRBV5-1 and TRBJ2-7; D is possibly TRBD1 (6 bases). In germline, CDR1 is SGHRS, CDR2 YFSETQ. The CDR3 has 13 residues. V shed 0 bases and J shed 5 bases, with 9 bases lying between them. Here the CDR3 reads CASSLAGDNEQYF. CDR3 bases: TGCGCCAGCAGCTTGGCAGGGGACAACGAGCAGTACTTC.

The genes are TRBV30 and TRBJ1-2; the match to TRBD1 covers 12 bases. The CDR3 length is 16 residues. V lost 3 bases, J lost 8 bases, and 13 bases stayed unmatched. Germline V gene lookup returns CDR1 GTSNPN and CDR2 SVGIG (reference sequence). CDR3 in DNA: TGTGCCTGGAGGTACCCCGGGACAGGGGGCCGTAGAGGCTACACCTTC. It specifies CAWRYPGTGGRRGYTF. Supplemented by reference TRBV30 and TRBJ1-2, the full variable domain reads SQTIHQWPATLVQPVGSPLSLECTVEGTSNPNLYWYRQAAGRGLQLLFYSVGIGQISSEVPQNLSASRPQDRQFILSSKKLLLSDSGFYLCAWRYPGTGGRRGYTFGSGTRLTVV.

The CDR3 sequence is CASSQEGTPGSGYTF. The CDR3 nucleotides read TGTGCCAGCAGCCAAGAAGGGACACCGGGGAGTGGCTACACCTTC. The rearrangement joins TRBV14 to TRBJ1-2; D may be TRBD1 (6 bases). The germline V gene encodes CDR1 SGHDN and CDR2 FVKESK. CDR3 length: 15 amino acids. With 0 bases removed from V and 7 bases from J, the gap between germline ends came to 15 bases. The whole variable domain, remainder taken from reference TRBV14 and TRBJ1-2, is EAGVTQFPSHSVIEKGQTVTLRCDPISGHDNLYWYRRVMGKEIKFLLHFVKESKQDESGMPNNRFLAERTGGTYSTLKVQPAELEDSGVYFCASSQEGTPGSGYTFGSGTRLTVV.

This clone has only one observation. The rearrangement links TRBV4-1 to TRBJ2-5; D might be TRBD1 (6 bases). From germline, CDR1 is MGHRA and CDR2 YSYEKL. Trimming pared 1 base from V and 5 bases from J, leaving 23 bases between. The CDR3 runs to 18 residues. The CDR3 spells CASSQVQGRALQGETQYF. The DNA for the CDR3 is TGCGCCAGCAGCCAAGTGCAGGGCAGGGCACTCCAGGGGGAGACCCAGTACTTC.

This clone was seen once. The CDR3 DNA follows: TGTGCCTGGAGCCTTAGCCGGACTAGCGGGAGAGGCTACGAGCAGTACTTC. Protein: CAWSLSRTSGRGYEQYF. This chain uses TRBV30 with TRBJ2-5; 13 bases are a match to TRBD2. The J call is uncertain, as TRBJ2-7 better fits the DNA end. The germline gives CDR1 GTSNPN, CDR2 SVGIG (reference sequence). This CDR3 region has 17 residues.